The 16 T cell receptor beta chains below were found in one sample sequenced in a study of cytomegalovirus exposure and HLA in healthy donors. Vbeta (60) and Jbeta (13) primers were used in the PCR. Method: immunoSEQ multiplex PCR; TCRdb's copy keeps in-frame clones and lacks some. The sample holds some 110,000 clones, about 80% seen once. The sequenced sample consisted of PBMCs. These receptors came from a woman younger than 30 in good health and CMV-seropositive.

The rearrangement joins TRBV1 to TRBJ1-5; TRBD1, the D gene given by the table, was not confirmed from the DNA. TRBV1 constitutes a pseudogene. The CDR3 sequence is 14 residues long. DNA for the CDR3: TGCACCAGCAGCCAAGAACAGGGGGTTCAGCCCCAGCATTTT. Translated, it gives CTSSQEQGVQPQHF.

DNA for the CDR3: TGTGCCAGTAGTATCAGTCAAAACATTCAGTACTTC. Translating it yields CASSISQNIQYF. The chain links TRBV19 to TRBJ2-4; D uncertain. V dropped 3 bases and J dropped 5 bases, with 5 bases sitting between them. CDR1 LNHDA and CDR2 SQIVND come from the germline V gene (reference sequence). CDR3 length equals 12 residues.

The V and J genes are TRBV7-6 and TRBJ2-7; D is unresolved. Trimming removed 2 bases at V and 0 bases at J, with 14 bases between. From germline, CDR1 is SGHVS and CDR2 FNYEAQ. The CDR3 is 16 amino acids. CDR3 sequence (DNA): TGTGCCAGCAGCTTAAGATTCTCACAGTCCTCCTACGAGCAGTACTTC. Translated, it gives CASSLRFSQSSYEQYF. Drawing the rest from reference TRBV7-6 and TRBJ2-7, the complete variable domain is GAGVSQSPRYKVTKRGQDVALRCDPISGHVSLYWYRQALGQGPEFLTYFNYEAQQDKSGLPNDRFSAERPEGSISTLTIQRTEQRDSAMYRCASSLRFSQSSYEQYFGPGTRLTVT.

V gene TRBV19 combines with J gene TRBJ2-7; 11 bases line up with TRBD2. The CDR3 has 17 amino acids. The ends lost 4 bases at V and 0 bases at J; junction bases unmatched: 8. CDR1 is LNHDA and CDR2 is SQIVND in the germline V gene (reference sequence). The CDR3 bases are TGTGCCAGTAGTACATTGGGACTAGCGGAAAGCTCCTACGAGCAGTACTTC. This encodes CASSTLGLAESSYEQYF.

V and J are TRBV30 and TRBJ2-7; TRBD1 agrees at 9 bases. With 4 bases clipped from V and 4 bases from J, the junction kept 5 bases outside the gene matches. The CDR3 totals 13 residues. Germline values: CDR1 GTSNPN, CDR2 SVGIG (reference sequence). CDR3 amino acids: CAWTRDRVYEQYF. The CDR3 DNA follows: TGTGCCTGGACCCGGGACAGGGTATACGAGCAGTACTTC.

A word on this clone: Other DNA sequences in this sample translate to the same CDR3. The chain has TRBV5-1 and TRBJ1-6; 7 nucleotides line up with TRBD1. Losses at the gene ends were 0 bases for V and 6 bases for J; bases not matched to a gene: 0. This CDR3 has 14 residues. In germline, CDR1 is SGHRS, CDR2 YFSETQ. The CDR3 here is CASSLGQGNSPLHF. The DNA for the CDR3 is TGCGCCAGCAGCTTGGGACAGGGTAATTCACCCCTCCACTTT.

This clone was observed once. The V and J genes are TRBV28 and TRBJ1-5; a possible D gene is TRBD1 (5 bases). CDR3 length: 14 residues. Looked up from germline, CDR1 is MDHEN and CDR2 is SYDVKM. The V end was cut by 5 bases, the J end by 4 bases, with 12 bases between. The CDR3 DNA is TGTGCCAGCAGTCCGGGGGAGCCTAATCAGCCCCAGCATTTT. Translated: CASSPGEPNQPQHF.

The chain joins TRBV27 to TRBJ1-1; D not certain. V was cut by 3 bases and J by 6 bases, with 11 bases left in between. Per the germline V gene, CDR1 is MNHEY and CDR2 is SMNVEV (reference sequence). The CDR3 runs to 13 residues. For the CDR3, the DNA is TGTGCCAGCAGTTTCACGGGTAAGGCTGAAGCTTTCTTT. Its protein is CASSFTGKAEAFF.

The chain has TRBV4-2 and TRBJ1-2; perhaps TRBD1 as D (5 bases). Germline V gene sequence: CDR1 LGHNA, CDR2 YNFKEQ. The CDR3 totals 14 residues. The V gene lost 1 base and the J gene lost 5 bases, with 11 bases spanning the gap. The CDR3 loop is CASSQARQLYGYTF. The CDR3 DNA follows: TGTGCCAGCAGCCAAGCCCGACAGTTGTATGGCTACACCTTC.

This sequence joins TRBV7-9 and TRBJ2-1, with 14 bases aligning to TRBD2. The J segment lost 3 bases and the V segment lost 5 bases, leaving 3 bases of the junction unmatched. There are 16 residues in the CDR3. The germline CDR1 and CDR2 sequences are SEHNR and FQNEAQ (reference sequence). The CDR3 coding sequence is TGTGCCAGCAGCGGACTAGCGGGAGGTTTCTACAATGAGCAGTTCTTC. Translated: CASSGLAGGFYNEQFF.

The V gene is TRBV6-1, the J gene TRBJ2-7; TRBD2 aligns across 9 bases. The CDR3 extends over 16 amino acids. The V gene's germline CDR1 is MNHNS and CDR2 SASEGT. The V and J ends lost 2 bases and 1 base, in that order; junction bases with no gene match: 6. The CDR3 is CASSELVAGESYEQYF. In nucleotides, the CDR3 is TGTGCCAGCAGTGAACTGGTAGCGGGAGAGTCCTACGAGCAGTACTTC.

J is TRBJ2-5 and V is TRBV7-3; no clear D gene. TRBJ2-7 explains the end of the DNA better; the J call may be wrong. Looked up from germline, CDR1 is SGHTA and CDR2 is FQGTGA. CDR3 length: 12 residues. CDR3 sequence (DNA): TGTGCCAGCAGCCCCCTCTCCTACGAGCAGTACTTC. Encoded protein: CASSPLSYEQYF.

The chain uses TRBV7-3 and TRBJ2-2, with D perhaps matching TRBD2 (5 bases). V lost 4 bases and J 8 bases, leaving 11 bases between the germline ends. The length of the CDR3 is 13 residues. CDR1 and CDR2 from the germline V gene are SGHTA and FQGTGA. The CDR3 DNA reads as TGTGCCAGCAGCTCGGGAATTACAGGGGAGCTGTTTTTT. This codes for CASSSGITGELFF.

The J gene is TRBJ2-3, the V gene TRBV6-9; 9 positions match TRBD2. J gave up 4 bases and V 2 bases, and 16 bases lay outside the gene matches. Germline CDR1 and CDR2: MNHGY and SVAAGI. The CDR3 extends over 19 amino acids. The CDR3 protein is CASSYNGTSSPVGADTQYF. The DNA of the CDR3 is TGTGCCAGCAGTTATAATGGGACTAGCAGCCCCGTAGGTGCAGATACGCAGTATTTT.

The J gene is TRBJ2-7, the V gene TRBV28, with D perhaps matching TRBD2 (6 bases). CDR1 is MDHEN, CDR2 SYDVKM, per germline. CDR3 length: 11 amino acids. Between the trimmed V and J ends, which lost 8 bases and 6 bases, there was a span of 11 bases. The CDR3: CASGRRGEQYF. CDR3 DNA: TGTGCCAGCGGACGGAGGGGCGAGCAGTACTTC.

The rearrangement joins TRBV28 to TRBJ2-3; 16 nucleotides match TRBD2. The germline gives CDR1 MDHEN, CDR2 SYDVKM. V lost 4 bases, J lost 10 bases, and 5 bases stayed unmatched. The CDR3 length is 15 residues. The CDR3 loop is CASSSGTSGGGPQYF. In DNA form, the CDR3 reads TGTGCCAGCAGTTCTGGGACTAGCGGGGGGGGGCCGCAGTATTTT.